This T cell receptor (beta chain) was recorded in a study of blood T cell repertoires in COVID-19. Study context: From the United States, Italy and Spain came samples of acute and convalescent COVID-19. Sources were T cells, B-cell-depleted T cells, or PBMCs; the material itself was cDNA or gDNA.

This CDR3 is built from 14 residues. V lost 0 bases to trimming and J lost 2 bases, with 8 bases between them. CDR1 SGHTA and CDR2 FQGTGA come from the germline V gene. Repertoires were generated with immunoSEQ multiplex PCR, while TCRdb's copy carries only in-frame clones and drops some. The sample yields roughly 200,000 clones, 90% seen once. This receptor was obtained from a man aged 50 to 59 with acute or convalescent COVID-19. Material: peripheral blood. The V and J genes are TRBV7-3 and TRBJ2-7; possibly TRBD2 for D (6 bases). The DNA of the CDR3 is TGTGCCAGCAGCTTAACGGGAGGCACCTACGAGCAGTACTTC. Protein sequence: CASSLTGGTYEQYF. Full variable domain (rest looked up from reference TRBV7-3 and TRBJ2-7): GAGVSQTPSNKVTEKGKYVELRCDPISGHTALYWYRQSLGQGPEFLIYFQGTGAADDSGLPNDRFFAVRPEGSVSTLKIQRTERGDSAVYLCASSLTGGTYEQYFGPGTRLTVT.